This T cell receptor (beta chain) was sequenced in a study of blood T cell repertoires in COVID-19. Turning to the study itself: Sites in the United States, Italy and Spain provided acute and convalescent COVID-19 samples.

Here immunoSEQ multiplex PCR was the method, and the copy in TCRdb shows in-frame clones only, minus some. In the table there are about 140,000 clones, 80% to 85% of which are singletons. The CDR3 runs 14 residues. Germline CDR1 reads KGHSH; CDR2 reads LQKENI. Trimming pared 1 base from V and 2 bases from J, leaving 6 bases between. This rearrangement joins TRBV18 to TRBJ1-3; D call uncertain. The receptor comes from a human donor in a cohort sampled during active COVID-19. Input material: peripheral blood. CDR3 residues: CASSPLTPGNTIYF. The CDR3 region has the DNA TGTGCCAGCTCACCACTGACTCCTGGAAACACCATATATTTT. Full variable domain (remainder filled in from reference TRBV18 and TRBJ1-3): NAGVMQNPRHLVRRRGQEARLRCSPMKGHSHVYWYRQLPEEGLKFMVYLQKENIIDESGMPKERFSAEFPKEGPSILRIQQVVRGDSAAYFCASSPLTPGNTIYFGEGSWLTVV.